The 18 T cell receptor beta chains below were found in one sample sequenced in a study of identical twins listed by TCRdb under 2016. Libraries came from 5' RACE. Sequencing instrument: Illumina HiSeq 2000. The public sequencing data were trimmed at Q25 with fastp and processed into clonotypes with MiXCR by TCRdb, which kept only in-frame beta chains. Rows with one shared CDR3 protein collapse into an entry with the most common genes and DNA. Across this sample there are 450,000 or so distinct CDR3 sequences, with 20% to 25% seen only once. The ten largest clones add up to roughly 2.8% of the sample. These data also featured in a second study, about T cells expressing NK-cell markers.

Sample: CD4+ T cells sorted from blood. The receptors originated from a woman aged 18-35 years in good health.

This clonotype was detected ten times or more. The CDR3 DNA reads as TGTGCCAGCAGCCAACTAGCGGGAGGAACTGGGGATACGCAGTATTTT. Translation: CASSQLAGGTGDTQYF. This chain joins TRBV7-2 and TRBJ2-3; 12 bases are a match to TRBD2. V lost 5 bases to trimming and J lost 6 bases; unmatched junction nucleotides: 9. In germline, CDR1 is SGHTA, CDR2 FQGNSA. The CDR3 spans 16 residues.

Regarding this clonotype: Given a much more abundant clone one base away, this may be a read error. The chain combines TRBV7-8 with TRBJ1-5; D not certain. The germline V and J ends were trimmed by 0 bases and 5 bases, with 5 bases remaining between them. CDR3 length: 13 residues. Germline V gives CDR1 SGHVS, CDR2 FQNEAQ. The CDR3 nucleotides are TGTGCCAGCAGCTTAGCAACGGATCAGCCCCAGCATTTT. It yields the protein CASSLATDQPQHF.

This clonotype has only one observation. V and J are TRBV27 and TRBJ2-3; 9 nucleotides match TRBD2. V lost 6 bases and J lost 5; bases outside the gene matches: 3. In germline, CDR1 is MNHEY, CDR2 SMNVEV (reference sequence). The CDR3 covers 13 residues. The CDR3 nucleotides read TGTGCCAGCAGGATTAGCGGGGGAGATACGCAGTATTTT. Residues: CASRISGGDTQYF.

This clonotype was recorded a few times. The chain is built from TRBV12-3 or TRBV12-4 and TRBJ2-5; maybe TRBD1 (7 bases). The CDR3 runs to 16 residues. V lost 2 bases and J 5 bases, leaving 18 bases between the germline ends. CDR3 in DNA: TGTGCCAGCAGTTTACGGGGGACAGTCGCGGGGGAGACCCAGTACTTC. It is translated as CASSLRGTVAGETQYF.

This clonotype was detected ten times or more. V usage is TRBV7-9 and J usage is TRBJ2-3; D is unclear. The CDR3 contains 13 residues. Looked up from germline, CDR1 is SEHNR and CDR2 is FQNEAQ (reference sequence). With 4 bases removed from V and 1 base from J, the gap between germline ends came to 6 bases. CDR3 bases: TGTGCCAGCAGCTCCGCAGGCACAGATACGCAGTATTTT. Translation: CASSSAGTDTQYF.

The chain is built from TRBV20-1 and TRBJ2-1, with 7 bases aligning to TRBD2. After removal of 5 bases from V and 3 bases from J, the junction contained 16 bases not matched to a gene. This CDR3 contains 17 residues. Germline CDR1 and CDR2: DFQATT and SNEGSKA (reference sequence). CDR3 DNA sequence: TGCAGTGCTCCCAGCGGAGGACTAGGATCGGACTACAATGAGCAGTTCTTC. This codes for CSAPSGGLGSDYNEQFF.

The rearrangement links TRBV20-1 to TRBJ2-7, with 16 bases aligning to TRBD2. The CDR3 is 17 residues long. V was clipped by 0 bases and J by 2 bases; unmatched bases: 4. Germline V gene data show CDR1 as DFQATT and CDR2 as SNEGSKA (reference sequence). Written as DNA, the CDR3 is TGCAGTGCTAGAGACCTGGGACTAGCGGGAGGGACCTACGAGCAGTACTTC. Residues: CSARDLGLAGGTYEQYF.

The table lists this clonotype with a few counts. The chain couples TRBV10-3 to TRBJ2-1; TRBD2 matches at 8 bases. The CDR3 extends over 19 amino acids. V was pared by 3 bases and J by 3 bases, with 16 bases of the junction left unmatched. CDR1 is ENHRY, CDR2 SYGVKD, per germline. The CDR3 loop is CAISDPWAGGLKNYNEQFF. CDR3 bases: TGTGCCATCAGTGACCCCTGGGCGGGGGGTCTCAAAAACTACAATGAGCAGTTCTTC.

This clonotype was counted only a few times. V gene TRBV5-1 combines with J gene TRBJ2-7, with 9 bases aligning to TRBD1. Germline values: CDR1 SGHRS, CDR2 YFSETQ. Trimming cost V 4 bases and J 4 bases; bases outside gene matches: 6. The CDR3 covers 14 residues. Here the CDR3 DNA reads TGCGCCAGCAGCAAAGCCGGGACAGGGTACGAGCAGTACTTC. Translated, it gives CASSKAGTGYEQYF.

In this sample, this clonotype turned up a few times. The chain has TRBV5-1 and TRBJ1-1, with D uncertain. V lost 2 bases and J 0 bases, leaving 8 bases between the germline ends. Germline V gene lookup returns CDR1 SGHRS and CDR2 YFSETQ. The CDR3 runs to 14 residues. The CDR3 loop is CASSFGNMNTEAFF. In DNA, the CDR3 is TGCGCCAGCAGCTTCGGAAATATGAACACTGAAGCTTTCTTT.

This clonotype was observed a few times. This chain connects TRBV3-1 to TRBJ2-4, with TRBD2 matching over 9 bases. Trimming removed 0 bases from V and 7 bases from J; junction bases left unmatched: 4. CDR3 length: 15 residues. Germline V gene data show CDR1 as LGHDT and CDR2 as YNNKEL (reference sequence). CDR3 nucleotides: TGTGCCAGCAGCCAAGATCGGCTAGCGGGGAACATTCAGTACTTC. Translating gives CASSQDRLAGNIQYF.

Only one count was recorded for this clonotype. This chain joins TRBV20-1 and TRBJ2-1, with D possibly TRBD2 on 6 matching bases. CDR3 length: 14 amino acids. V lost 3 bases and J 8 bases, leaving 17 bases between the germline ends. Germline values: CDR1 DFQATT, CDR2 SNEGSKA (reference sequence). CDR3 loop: CSASRGIYRDEQFF. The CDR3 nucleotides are TGCAGTGCTAGTCGCGGGATCTACCGGGATGAGCAGTTCTTC.

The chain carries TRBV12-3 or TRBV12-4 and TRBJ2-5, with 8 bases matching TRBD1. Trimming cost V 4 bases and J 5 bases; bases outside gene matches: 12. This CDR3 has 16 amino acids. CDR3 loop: CASSSADRRGRETQYF. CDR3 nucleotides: TGTGCCAGCAGTTCCGCTGACCGCAGGGGGCGGGAGACCCAGTACTTC.

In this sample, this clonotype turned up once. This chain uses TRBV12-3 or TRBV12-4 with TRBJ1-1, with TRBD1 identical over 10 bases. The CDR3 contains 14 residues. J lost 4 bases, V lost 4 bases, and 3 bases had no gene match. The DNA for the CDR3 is TGTGCCAGCAGTTGGGGACAGGGGTCCACTGAAGCTTTCTTT. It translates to CASSWGQGSTEAFF.

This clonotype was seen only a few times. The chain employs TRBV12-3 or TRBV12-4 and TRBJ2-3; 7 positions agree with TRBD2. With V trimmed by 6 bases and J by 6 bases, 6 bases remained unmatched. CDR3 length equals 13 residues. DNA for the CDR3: TGTGCCAGCAGATCAGGGACTACCGATACGCAGTATTTT. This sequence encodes CASRSGTTDTQYF.

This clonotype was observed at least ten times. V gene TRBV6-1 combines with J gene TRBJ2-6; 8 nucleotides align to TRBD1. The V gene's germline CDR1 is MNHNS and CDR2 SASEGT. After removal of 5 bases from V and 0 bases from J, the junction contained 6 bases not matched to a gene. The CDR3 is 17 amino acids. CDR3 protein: CASSTGTGSSGANVLTF. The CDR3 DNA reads TGTGCCAGCAGTACCGGGACAGGCTCCTCTGGGGCCAACGTCCTGACTTTC.

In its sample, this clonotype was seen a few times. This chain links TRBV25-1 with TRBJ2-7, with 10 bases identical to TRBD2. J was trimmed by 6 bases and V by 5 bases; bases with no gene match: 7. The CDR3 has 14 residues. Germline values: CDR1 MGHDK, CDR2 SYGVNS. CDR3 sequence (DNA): TGTGCCAGCAGTCCAGCGGGAGGGCCGGTCGAGCAGTACTTC. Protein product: CASSPAGGPVEQYF.

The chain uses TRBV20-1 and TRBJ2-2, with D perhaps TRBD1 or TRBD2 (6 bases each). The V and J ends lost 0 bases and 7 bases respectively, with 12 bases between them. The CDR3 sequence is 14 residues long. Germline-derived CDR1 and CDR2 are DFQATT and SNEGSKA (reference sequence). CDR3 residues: CSARERGAHGELFF. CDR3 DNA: TGCAGTGCTAGAGAAAGGGGGGCCCACGGGGAGCTGTTTTTT.